A selection of T cell receptor beta chains follows, all from one sample in a study of Ad26.COV2.S vaccination and SARS-CoV-2 variants. Assay used: immunoSEQ multiplex PCR; TCRdb lists only in-frame clones, some missing. Of 380,000 or so clones in the sample, about 88% were seen once. Material: peripheral blood, obtained in a trial of Ad26.COV2.S vaccine versus placebo. The receptors here all came from a person between 18 and 59 years old who received the Ad26.COV2.S COVID-19 vaccine or a placebo. CDR3s include the opening cysteine and the closing phenylalanine or tryptophan. The D gene is left open where the match is weak. Not all rows give a size; the values are once, few, many and, for expanded clones, a class.

abundance: many; j_gene: TRBJ1-6; v_gene: TRBV4-3; d_gene: NA; CDR3aa: CASSQGEPPLHF; CDR3nt: TGCGCCAGCAGCCAAGGGGAACCCCCCCTCCACTTT
abundance: NA; j_gene: TRBJ2-5; v_gene: TRBV7-3; d_gene: NA; CDR3aa: CASSSSGLRETQYF; CDR3nt: TGTGCCAGCAGCTCTTCCGGGCTGAGAGAGACCCAGTACTTC
abundance: few; j_gene: TRBJ2-7; v_gene: TRBV9; d_gene: NA; CDR3aa: CASSLFTGEAYEQYF; CDR3nt: TGTGCCAGCAGCCTCTTCACGGGGGAAGCCTACGAGCAGTACTTC
abundance: NA; j_gene: TRBJ1-6; v_gene: TRBV5-1; d_gene: NA; CDR3aa: CASSFEGTSSPLHF; CDR3nt: TGCGCCAGCAGCTTTGAGGGCACGAGTTCACCCCTCCACTTT
abundance: NA; j_gene: TRBJ2-1; v_gene: TRBV5-4; d_gene: NA; CDR3aa: CASSFGTPVNEQFF; CDR3nt: TGTGCCAGCAGCTTCGGGACCCCAGTAAATGAGCAGTTCTTC
abundance: NA; j_gene: TRBJ1-3; v_gene: TRBV7-2; d_gene: NA; CDR3aa: CASSVGGSSGNTIYF; CDR3nt: TGTGCCAGCAGCGTGGGGGGGTCCTCTGGAAACACCATATATTTT
abundance: NA; j_gene: TRBJ2-1; v_gene: TRBV11-3; d_gene: TRBD2; CDR3aa: CASSLGSSGAYNEQFF; CDR3nt: TGTGCCAGCAGCTTAGGGAGTAGCGGGGCGTACAATGAGCAGTTCTTC
abundance: NA; j_gene: TRBJ2-7; v_gene: TRBV19; d_gene: TRBD1; CDR3aa: CASTARADRSSNIVYEQYF; CDR3nt: TGTGCCAGTACCGCAAGGGCGGACAGGTCATCAAACATCGTCTACGAGCAGTACTTC
abundance: NA; j_gene: TRBJ2-3; v_gene: TRBV7-2; d_gene: NA; CDR3aa: CASRWRTDTQYF; CDR3nt: TGTGCCAGCAGATGGCGCACAGATACGCAGTATTTT
abundance: once; j_gene: TRBJ2-7; v_gene: TRBV29-1; d_gene: NA; CDR3aa: CSVRNREHYEQYF; CDR3nt: TGCAGCGTTCGTAATCGGGAACATTACGAGCAGTACTTC